The 23 T cell receptor beta chains presented below share a single source sample, sequenced in a study of control samples from healthy donors and cancer patients (dated by TCRdb to the early 2020s). The library came from the immunoSEQ multiplex PCR assay. The source is immuneACCESS, and TCRdb retained only in-frame sequences with V and J called. Part of the clones is not carried over; for the studies checked, unresolved V genes explain less than half of this, and the remainder is unexplained. The sample table holds about 84,000 clones, of which more than 65% were seen once. About 9.9% of the sample lies in the top ten. The sequencing input was PBMCs. The receptor set was obtained from a man in his sixties with head and neck cancer.

The chain is built from TRBV29-1 and TRBJ1-1; no clear D gene. Trimming pared 4 bases from V and 2 bases from J, leaving 14 bases between. The length of the CDR3 is 14 residues. Germline-derived CDR1 and CDR2 are SQVTM and ANQGSEA. The CDR3 region is CSVAQLLGNTEAFF. CDR3 DNA sequence: TGCAGCGTTGCCCAACTGTTGGGTAACACTGAAGCTTTCTTT.

In this sample, this clone turned up once. An end of the junction differs from the germline gene, which may be a read error. Other DNA sequences from this sample encode an identical CDR3 as well. The chain has TRBV27 and TRBJ1-1; the D is unclear. This CDR3 is 17 amino acids long. Germline V gives CDR1 MNHEY, CDR2 SMNVEV (reference sequence). The CDR3 protein is CASSLFSVQTLNTEAFF. The CDR3 coding sequence is TGTGCCAGCAGTTTATTTTCCGTCCAGACGCTGAACACTGAGGCTTTCTTT.

This chain uses TRBV6-6 with TRBJ2-7; 8 positions agree with TRBD2. The germline CDR1 and CDR2 sequences are MNHNY and SVGAGI (reference sequence). J lost 2 bases, V lost 4 bases, and 4 bases had no gene match. This CDR3 has 14 amino acids. CDR3 nucleotide sequence: TGTGCCAGCAGTTCCACTAGCGGAGCCTACGAGCAGTACTTC. This gives the protein CASSSTSGAYEQYF.

The chain has TRBV11-3 and TRBJ2-1; 10 nucleotides align to TRBD2. Germline assignment: CDR1 SGHNT and CDR2 YENEEA. This CDR3 comprises 18 residues. The junction had 11 bases not matched to a gene; V was cut back by 0 bases and J by 6 bases. The CDR3 DNA reads TGTGCCAGCAGCTTAGACCAGGGGGGGACTAGCGCCTCCAATGAGCAGTTCTTC. Translation: CASSLDQGGTSASNEQFF.

The genes are TRBV7-7 and TRBJ2-2; D ambiguous. The CDR3 length is 13 residues. Per the germline V gene, CDR1 is SSHAT and CDR2 is FNYEAQ (reference sequence). The germline V and J ends were trimmed by 3 bases and 7 bases, with 9 bases remaining between them. The CDR3 sequence: CASSLAPDGELFF. Written as DNA, the CDR3 is TGTGCCAGCAGCTTGGCCCCGGACGGGGAGCTGTTTTTT.

The chain joins TRBV12-3 or TRBV12-4 to TRBJ2-2; D gene uncertain. Between the trimmed V and J ends, which lost 6 bases and 2 bases, there was a span of 4 bases. CDR3 length: 12 amino acids. CDR3 in amino acids: CASRFNTGELFF. DNA of the CDR3: TGTGCCAGCAGGTTTAACACCGGGGAGCTGTTTTTT.

The CDR3 sequence: CASSQNSNTNQPQHF. The CDR3 DNA is TGTGCCAGCAGCCAGAACAGCAACACCAATCAGCCCCAGCATTTT. The chain couples TRBV4-2 to TRBJ1-5, with unresolved D. This CDR3 has 15 amino acids. The V gene lost 3 bases and the J gene lost 3 bases, with 12 bases spanning the gap. CDR1 LGHNA and CDR2 YNFKEQ come from the germline V gene.

This rearrangement joins TRBV4-1 to TRBJ2-3, with 13 positions matching TRBD2. The V gene end was trimmed by 0 bases and the J gene end by 3 bases; junction bases not matched to a gene: 3. Looked up from germline, CDR1 is MGHRA and CDR2 is YSYEKL. The CDR3 spans 17 residues. CDR3 sequence: CASSQELAGGPTDTQYF. The DNA for the CDR3 is TGCGCCAGCAGCCAAGAACTAGCGGGAGGGCCGACAGATACGCAGTATTTT.

The rearrangement joins TRBV12-3 or TRBV12-4 to TRBJ2-7; tentative D call: TRBD1 (6 bases). CDR3 length equals 12 residues. V was shortened by 6 bases and J by 6 bases, with 12 bases between the two germline ends. CDR3 loop: CASRLQGLEQYF. The CDR3 DNA sequence: TGTGCCAGCAGATTACAGGGTCTCGAGCAGTACTTC.

For this clone: Different DNA sequences within this sample yield the same CDR3. The chain has TRBV7-2 and TRBJ1-5, with 9 positions matching TRBD1. CDR1 and CDR2 (germline): SGHTA, FQGNSA. J lost 2 bases, V lost 5 bases, and 4 bases had no gene match. The CDR3 is 15 amino acids. The CDR3 region has the DNA TGTGCCAGCAGCGCGGGACAGGGTGGCAATCAGCCCCAGCATTTT. Its translation is CASSAGQGGNQPQHF.

The CDR3 nucleotides read TGTGCCAGCAGAAATGGGACAGGGTACGAGCAGTACTTC. Translated, it gives CASRNGTGYEQYF. The genes are TRBV11-2 and TRBJ2-7; 9 bases line up with TRBD1. Germline V gives CDR1 SGHAT, CDR2 FQNNGV. J gave up 4 bases and V 6 bases, and 4 bases lay outside the gene matches. CDR3 length: 13 residues.

The gene calls are TRBV27 and TRBJ1-1; D unclear. CDR3 size: 13 residues. The germline V gene encodes CDR1 MNHEY and CDR2 SMNVEV (reference sequence). The V and J ends lost 6 bases and 7 bases respectively, with 15 bases between them. This chain's CDR3 is CASRKPDGVEAFF. The CDR3 DNA is TGTGCCAGCAGAAAGCCGGACGGGGTTGAAGCTTTCTTT.

This chain joins TRBV7-2 and TRBJ1-2; possible D gene TRBD1, 6 bases. Germline-derived CDR1 and CDR2 are SGHTA and FQGNSA. Trimming took 5 bases from V and 5 from J, leaving 15 bases between them. There are 14 residues in the CDR3. CDR3 region: CASSIGDRFYGYTF. The CDR3, as DNA: TGTGCCAGCAGCATAGGAGACAGGTTTTATGGCTACACCTTC.

CDR3 region: CASSMIQNQPQHF. The CDR3 DNA reads TGTGCCAGTAGTATGATTCAGAATCAGCCCCAGCATTTT. The chain is built from TRBV19 and TRBJ1-5, with D unresolved. The V gene lost 3 bases and the J gene lost 4 bases, with 7 bases spanning the gap. The CDR3 is 13 residues long. Germline V gives CDR1 LNHDA, CDR2 SQIVND (reference sequence). The full variable domain, in which reference TRBV19 and TRBJ1-5 provide the parts outside the CDR3, is DGGITQSPKYLFRKEGQNVTLSCEQNLNHDAMYWYRQDPGQGLRLIYYSQIVNDFQKGDIAEGYSVSREKKESFPLTVTSAQKNPTAFYLCASSMIQNQPQHFGDGTRLSIL.

V usage is TRBV27 and J usage is TRBJ2-7; no firm D call. Germline loops: CDR1 MNHEY, CDR2 SMNVEV (reference sequence). V lost 10 bases and J lost 4, with 8 bases in between. This CDR3 is 10 amino acids long. The CDR3 DNA reads as TGTGCCACCGGATTATACGAGCAGTACTTC. Its translation is CATGLYEQYF.

This clone turned up a few times. The genes are TRBV30 and TRBJ1-6; D is undetermined. CDR1 GTSNPN and CDR2 SVGIG come from the germline V gene (reference sequence). V gave up 3 bases and J gave up 9 bases, with 9 bases separating them. The CDR3 runs to 12 residues. CDR3 nucleotide sequence: TGTGCCTGGAGACGGGAGTTTTCACCCCTCCACTTT. This translates into CAWRREFSPLHF.

This sequence joins TRBV21-1 and TRBJ1-2. TRBV21-1 represents a pseudogene. The CDR3 length is 15 residues. CDR3 sequence (DNA): TGTGCCAGCTCCACAACGGGAAATCTTAACTATGGCTACACCTTC. Protein: CASSTTGNLNYGYTF.

The sample holds one count of this clone. This sequence joins TRBV5-1 and TRBJ2-1; the D gene is possibly TRBD2 (6 bases). There are 13 residues in the CDR3. Trimming cost V 2 bases and J 6 bases, with 9 bases left between them. The germline V gene has CDR1 SGHRS and CDR2 YFSETQ. For the CDR3, the DNA is TGCGCCAGCAGCTTAGGAGGGAGCAATGAGCAGTTCTTC. Its protein product is CASSLGGSNEQFF.

DNA for the CDR3: TGTGCCAGCAGTGAAGCGCAGGGAAACACCATATATTTT. Translation: CASSEAQGNTIYF. The chain carries TRBV6-1 and TRBJ1-3; D ambiguous. The germline gives CDR1 MNHNS, CDR2 SASEGT. This CDR3 contains 13 residues. Trimming removed 0 bases at V and 4 bases at J, with 4 bases between.

This rearrangement joins TRBV5-1 to TRBJ2-2; D not resolved. The V gene's germline CDR1 is SGHRS and CDR2 YFSETQ. V was cut by 7 bases and J by 2 bases, with 12 bases left in between. This CDR3 has 14 amino acids. CDR3 residues: CASYPARNTGELFF. The CDR3 region has the DNA TGCGCCAGCTACCCGGCGCGTAACACCGGGGAGCTGTTTTTT.

In nucleotides, the CDR3 is TGTGCCAGTGTGCGGGACACCAATTCCTACGAGCAGTACTTC. This codes for CASVRDTNSYEQYF. The gene calls are TRBV18 and TRBJ2-7; either TRBD1 or TRBD2 may supply D (6 bases each). This CDR3 is built from 14 residues. Germline V gene sequence: CDR1 KGHSH, CDR2 LQKENI. The V end was cut by 9 bases, the J end by 1 base, with 16 bases between. The full variable domain, rest sourced from reference TRBV18 and TRBJ2-7, is NAGVMQNPRHLVRRRGQEARLRCSPMKGHSHVYWYRQLPEEGLKFMVYLQKENIIDESGMPKERFSAEFPKEGPSILRIQQVVRGDSAAYFCASVRDTNSYEQYFGPGTRLTVT.

The rearrangement joins TRBV19 to TRBJ1-2, with D uncertain. Per the germline V gene, CDR1 is LNHDA and CDR2 is SQIVND (reference sequence). The CDR3 is 13 amino acids. V was clipped by 3 bases and J by 4 bases, with 9 bases between them. The DNA for the CDR3 is TGTGCCAGTAGTATGGGTCGGAGCTATGGCTACACCTTC. Translated: CASSMGRSYGYTF.

The chain couples TRBV6-4 to TRBJ2-1; 7 nucleotides match TRBD2. This CDR3 is 14 amino acids long. Germline values: CDR1 MRHNA, CDR2 SNTAGT. Losses at the gene ends were 6 bases for V and 7 bases for J; bases not matched to a gene: 9. CDR3 coding DNA: TGTGCCAGCAGCCGCAGCGGGGTTCTAAATGAGCAGTTCTTC. Residues: CASSRSGVLNEQFF.